This T cell receptor beta chain comes out of a study of blood T cell repertoires in COVID-19. Study-level information: From T cells, B-cell-depleted T cells, or PBMCs came the material, which was cDNA or gDNA.

J gave up 5 bases and V 2 bases, and 3 bases lay outside the gene matches. The CDR3 runs 15 residues. Germline V gene sequence: CDR1 SGDLS, CDR2 YYNGEE. Per the authors' pipeline: Reference gene primer amplification gave nucleated cell count estimates. Sequencing was performed with immunoSEQ multiplex PCR; in TCRdb, only in-frame clones are kept and a portion is missing. That table furnishes V, J and clone size, whereas the DNA furnished D and trimming. The sample includes 190,000 or so clones, around nine tenths of them seen just once. The sequence was obtained from a woman in her late teens or twenties who had recovered from COVID-19. Sequencing was done on a sample of peripheral blood. This chain links TRBV9 with TRBJ2-1; 11 bases fit TRBD2. The CDR3 reads CASSVGTSGHNEQFF. In DNA, the CDR3 is TGTGCCAGCAGCGTCGGGACTAGCGGCCACAATGAGCAGTTCTTC.